The rows below give T cell receptor beta chains drawn from one sample of a study of blood T cell repertoires in COVID-19. Profiling relied on immunoSEQ multiplex PCR, and the TCRdb table lists in-frame clones only, not all of them. This table has around 190,000 clones, about 88% appearing once. Material: peripheral blood. All receptors derive from a man between 18 and 35 years old who had recovered from COVID-19. Each CDR3 is given without its conserved first and last residue. Where a row states a size, it is once, few, many or the class of an expanded clone; other rows omit it.

V gene: TRBV28; J gene: TRBJ1-2; clone size: -; CDR3 protein: ASSLLQGSDYGYT
V gene: TRBV4-2; J gene: TRBJ2-2; clone size: -; CDR3 protein: ASRTGTVFTGELF
V gene: TRBV6-5; J gene: TRBJ2-1; clone size: -; CDR3 protein: ASSRLAPYNEQF
V gene: TRBV29-1; J gene: TRBJ2-7; clone size: -; CDR3 protein: SVSSLGDYEQY
V gene: TRBV4-3; J gene: TRBJ1-1; clone size: -; CDR3 protein: ASSQVREARPEAF
V gene: TRBV27; J gene: TRBJ1-5; clone size: -; CDR3 protein: ASSLGQGSQPQH
V gene: TRBV18; J gene: TRBJ2-7; clone size: -; CDR3 protein: ASSQGLAESGEQY
V gene: TRBV19; J gene: TRBJ2-1; clone size: few; CDR3 protein: ASTSVAGANNEQF
V gene: TRBV12-3/TRBV12-4; J gene: TRBJ2-5; clone size: few; CDR3 protein: ASSLFGETQY
V gene: TRBV3-1/TRBV3-2; J gene: TRBJ2-7; clone size: -; CDR3 protein: ASSQEQGPYEQY
V gene: TRBV2; J gene: TRBJ1-4; clone size: -; CDR3 protein: ASIGATDLWREKLF
V gene: TRBV7-2; J gene: TRBJ1-2; clone size: -; CDR3 protein: ASSSRQGAGGYT
V gene: TRBV2; J gene: TRBJ1-1; clone size: -; CDR3 protein: ASSFDNAEAF
V gene: TRBV5-1; J gene: TRBJ2-1; clone size: -; CDR3 protein: ASSSAGPNSYNEQF
V gene: TRBV12-5; J gene: TRBJ2-1; clone size: -; CDR3 protein: ASGSSGQLYNEQF
V gene: TRBV13; J gene: TRBJ1-2; clone size: -; CDR3 protein: ASSSQGRYFNYGYT
V gene: TRBV27; J gene: TRBJ2-2; clone size: -; CDR3 protein: ASSILGQAGELF
V gene: TRBV4-3; J gene: TRBJ2-2; clone size: -; CDR3 protein: ASSQEYVGNTGELF
V gene: TRBV19; J gene: TRBJ2-7; clone size: once; CDR3 protein: ASSIRVWVEQY